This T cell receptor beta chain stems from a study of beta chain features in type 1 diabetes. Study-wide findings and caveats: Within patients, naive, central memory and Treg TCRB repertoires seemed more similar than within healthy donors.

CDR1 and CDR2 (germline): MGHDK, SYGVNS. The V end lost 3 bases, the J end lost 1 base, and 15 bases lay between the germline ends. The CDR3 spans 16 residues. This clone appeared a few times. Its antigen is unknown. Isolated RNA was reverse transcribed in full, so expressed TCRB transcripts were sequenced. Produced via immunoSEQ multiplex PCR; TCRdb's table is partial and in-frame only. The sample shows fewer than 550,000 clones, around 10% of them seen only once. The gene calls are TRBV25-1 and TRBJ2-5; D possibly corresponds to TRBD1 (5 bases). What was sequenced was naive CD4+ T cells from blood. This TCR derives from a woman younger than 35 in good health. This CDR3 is CASSEGRRSLQETQYF. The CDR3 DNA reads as TGTGCCAGCAGTGAGGGGCGGCGGAGCCTCCAAGAGACCCAGTACTTC.